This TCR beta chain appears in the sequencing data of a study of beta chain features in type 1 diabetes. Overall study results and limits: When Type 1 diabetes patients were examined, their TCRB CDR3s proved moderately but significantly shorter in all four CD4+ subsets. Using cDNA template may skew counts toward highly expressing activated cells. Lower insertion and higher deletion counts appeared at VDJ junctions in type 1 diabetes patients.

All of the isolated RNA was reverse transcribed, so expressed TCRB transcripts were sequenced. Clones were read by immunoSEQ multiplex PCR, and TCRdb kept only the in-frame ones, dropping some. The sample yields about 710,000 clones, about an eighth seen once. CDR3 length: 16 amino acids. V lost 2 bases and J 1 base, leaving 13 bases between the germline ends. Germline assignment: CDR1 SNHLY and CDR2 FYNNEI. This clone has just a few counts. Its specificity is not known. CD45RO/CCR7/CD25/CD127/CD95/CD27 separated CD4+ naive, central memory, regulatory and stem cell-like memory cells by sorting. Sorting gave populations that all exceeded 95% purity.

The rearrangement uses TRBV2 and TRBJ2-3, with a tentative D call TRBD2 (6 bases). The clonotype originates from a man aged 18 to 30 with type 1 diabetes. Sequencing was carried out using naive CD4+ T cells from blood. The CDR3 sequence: CASSETASGGTDTQYF. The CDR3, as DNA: TGTGCCAGCAGTGAAACGGCGTCGGGAGGCACAGATACGCAGTATTTT.